Below, 26 T cell receptor beta chains from the same sample are listed, as sequenced in a study of CD8+CD57+ T cells in acquired aplastic anemia. Investigators profiled TCR beta VDJ and CDR3 from genomic DNA template. TCRdb redid the calling of the reads with MiXCR, one entry per CDR3 protein. The table includes about 190,000 distinct CDR3 sequences, over 60% detected once. Sequenced: sorted CD4+, CD8+, or CD8+CD57+ T cells (not recorded which) from PBMCs. These receptor sequences come from a human donor with severe aplastic anemia or a healthy control (not recorded which).

This clonotype was seen a handful of times. The J gene is TRBJ2-1, the V gene TRBV29-1, with a possible D match to TRBD2 (6 bases). The CDR3 contains 14 residues. Looked up from germline, CDR1 is SQVTM and CDR2 is ANQGSEA. Trimming removed 5 bases at V and 0 bases at J, with 11 bases between. Here the CDR3 DNA reads TGCAGCGTTACCCGGGACTTCTCCTACAATGAGCAGTTCTTC. Protein product: CSVTRDFSYNEQFF.

The chain links TRBV6-1 to TRBJ1-2; 10 nucleotides match TRBD1. The CDR3 spans 16 residues. V trimming: 3 bases; J trimming: 6 bases; junction bases outside the gene matches: 10. Germline CDR1 reads MNHNS; CDR2 reads SASEGT. CDR3 sequence reads: CASSDGRDRGEDGYTF. CDR3 in DNA: TGTGCCAGCAGTGACGGCCGGGACAGGGGTGAGGATGGCTACACCTTC.

On this clonotype itself: The missing conserved phenylalanine or tryptophan at the end of this CDR3 makes a read error likely. As DNA, the CDR3 is TGTGCCAGCAGCTGGGGGATTACACTAGCGGACGACGAGCAGTACCTC. It yields the protein CASSWGITLADDEQYL. This chain connects TRBV7-8 to TRBJ2-7; 8 bases are a match to TRBD2. Trimming at V came to 4 bases and at J to 5 bases, leaving 13 bases not matched to a gene. This CDR3 contains 16 residues. In germline, CDR1 is SGHVS, CDR2 FQNEAQ.

The chain couples TRBV10-3 to TRBJ1-1; TRBD1 aligns across 11 bases. Germline loops: CDR1 ENHRY, CDR2 SYGVKD. The CDR3 loop spans 16 amino acids. Trimming cost V 2 bases and J 6 bases; bases outside gene matches: 8. DNA of the CDR3: TGTGCCATCAGTGAGGCGGGACAGGGGGGTCCCCCTGAAGCTTTCTTT. Its translation: CAISEAGQGGPPEAFF.

Points on this clonotype: An end of the junction differs from the germline gene, which may be a read error. The CDR3 DNA reads TGTGCCAGCAGTCCTAGCGGAAATTACAATGAGCAGTTCTTC. It specifies CASSPSGNYNEQFF. The chain links TRBV24-1 to TRBJ2-1, with 7 positions matching TRBD2. Germline V gene lookup returns CDR1 KGHDR and CDR2 SFDVKD. The CDR3 has 14 amino acids.

This clonotype was observed a few times. This sequence joins TRBV19 and TRBJ2-7, with D maybe TRBD1 (6 bases). The CDR3 runs 13 residues. Deletions cut 5 bases from V and 0 bases from J, with 8 bases between. CDR1 and CDR2 from the germline V gene are LNHDA and SQIVND (reference sequence). The CDR3 DNA sequence: TGTGCCAGTAGTTCAGGGGTCTCCTACGAGCAGTACTTC. Translating it yields CASSSGVSYEQYF.

This sequence joins TRBV19 and TRBJ1-6; no reliable D call. This CDR3 is built from 13 residues. CDR1 is LNHDA, CDR2 SQIVND, per germline (reference sequence). Trimming took 4 bases from V and 10 from J, leaving 11 bases between them. Written as DNA, the CDR3 is TGTGCCAGTAGTACGGCCGTGGAATCACCCCTCCACTTT. It yields the protein CASSTAVESPLHF.

Worth noting for this clonotype: This sequence may be a read error, since a much larger clone differs from it by one base. The rearrangement uses TRBV5-4 and TRBJ2-1; 12 nucleotides align to TRBD2. Germline CDR1 and CDR2: SGHNT and YYREEE (reference sequence). The CDR3 spans 17 residues. DNA of the CDR3: TGTGCCAGCAGTGGACTAGCGGGGCCAAGCTCCTACAATGGGCAGTTCTTC. Translation gives CASSGLAGPSSYNGQFF.

This clonotype was observed once. The rearrangement uses TRBV24-1 and TRBJ1-2; D call uncertain. V lost 3 bases to trimming and J lost 4 bases, with 11 bases between them. The CDR3 totals 14 residues. Germline V gene lookup returns CDR1 KGHDR and CDR2 SFDVKD. CDR3: CATSDPRASYGYTF. Written as DNA, the CDR3 is TGTGCCACCAGTGATCCAAGGGCATCCTATGGCTACACCTTC.

J is TRBJ2-3 and V is TRBV7-3, with 7 bases lining up with TRBD2. J gave up 0 bases and V 5 bases, and 5 bases lay outside the gene matches. There are 15 residues in the CDR3. Germline V gives CDR1 SGHTA, CDR2 FQGTGA. The CDR3 bases are TGTGCCAGCAGCCACACTAGCGCGAGCACAGATACGCAGTATTTT. Translation gives CASSHTSASTDTQYF.

Concerning this clonotype: An end of the junction does not agree with germline; a read error may underlie this. The chain carries TRBV10-3 and TRBJ2-6; a possible D gene is TRBD1 (6 bases). Germline V gene lookup returns CDR1 ENHRY and CDR2 SYGVKD. The CDR3 is 16 amino acids. DNA for the CDR3: TGTGCCAGCAGTTCCTTGACAGGTTCGGGGGCCAACGTCCTGACTTTC. This encodes CASSSLTGSGANVLTF.

Turning to this clonotype: This CDR3 is missing its conserved last phenylalanine or tryptophan, likely due to a read error. J is TRBJ1-6 and V is TRBV20-1, with D uncertain. The germline V and J ends were trimmed by 0 bases and 10 bases, with 16 bases remaining between them. Per germline, CDR1 DFQATT and CDR2 SNEGSKA (reference sequence). This CDR3 is built from 15 residues. The DNA for the CDR3 is TGCAGTGCTAGAGACCCGGGGAAGGAAGAATCACCCCTCCACTGT. As protein: CSARDPGKEESPLHC.

This clonotype was counted once. One end of the junction varies from germline; a read error may be responsible. This chain connects TRBV4-2 to TRBJ1-6; 7 bases agree with TRBD1. Germline V CDR1 and CDR2: LGHNA, YNFKEQ. This CDR3 has 14 amino acids. CDR3 coding DNA: TGTGCCAGCACCCCCGGGACAGATAATTCACTCCTCCACTTT. Its translation is CASTPGTDNSLLHF.

The CDR3 sequence is CASKTGIVAYEQYF. In nucleotides, the CDR3 is TGTGCCAGCAAAACAGGAATAGTAGCCTACGAGCAGTACTTC. The chain links TRBV6-5 to TRBJ2-7; D might be TRBD1 (5 bases). The CDR3 sequence is 14 residues long. The V gene's germline CDR1 is MNHEY and CDR2 SVGAGI. Trimming cost V 7 bases and J 2 bases, with 15 bases left between them.

The chain recombines TRBV7-2 with TRBJ1-4; D is unresolved. V lost 0 bases and J lost 6, with 5 bases in between. Looked up from germline, CDR1 is SGHTA and CDR2 is FQGNSA. This CDR3 is built from 13 residues. The CDR3 DNA reads TGTGCCAGCAGCTTAGCGACGGATGAAAAACTGTTTTTT. Protein product: CASSLATDEKLFF. The complete variable domain, with remaining parts taken from reference TRBV7-2 and TRBJ1-4, reads GAGVSQSPSNKVTEKGKDVELRCDPISGHTALYWYRQSLGQGLEFLIYFQGNSAPDKSGLPSDRFSAERTGGSVSTLTIQRTQQEDSAVYLCASSLATDEKLFFGSGTQLSVL.

V gene TRBV6-5 combines with J gene TRBJ2-7; 10 bases match TRBD2. The germline CDR1 and CDR2 sequences are MNHEY and SVGAGI. This CDR3 region has 16 residues. With 0 bases clipped from V and 3 bases from J, the junction kept 5 bases outside the gene matches. The CDR3 DNA follows: TGTGCCAGCAGTTACTCAGGCGGACTAGCGGTCTACGAGCAGTACTTC. Amino acids: CASSYSGGLAVYEQYF.

The V call is TRBV13, the J call TRBJ2-1; 9 bases line up with TRBD1. Germline loops: CDR1 PRHDT, CDR2 FYEKMQ (reference sequence). V lost 5 bases to trimming and J lost 2 bases; unmatched junction nucleotides: 7. The CDR3 is made up of 16 amino acids. CDR3 protein: CASSQGTGPPYNEQFF. CDR3 in DNA: TGTGCCAGCAGCCAAGGGACAGGGCCACCCTACAATGAGCAGTTCTTC. The whole variable domain, filled in from reference TRBV13 and TRBJ2-1, reads AAGVIQSPRHLIKEKRETATLKCYPIPRHDTVYWYQQGPGQDPQFLISFYEKMQSDKGSIPDRFSAQQFSDYHSELNMSSLELGDSALYFCASSQGTGPPYNEQFFGPGTRLTVL.

This clonotype was recorded a few times. The chain has TRBV10-3 and TRBJ1-1, with 9 bases matching TRBD1. CDR3 length equals 15 residues. The V segment lost 4 bases and the J segment 4 bases; nucleotides outside the gene matches: 7. Germline CDR1 and CDR2: ENHRY and SYGVKD. The CDR3 DNA follows: TGTGCCATCAGTGGGAGACAGGGGGACGGCACTGAAGCTTTCTTT. It specifies CAISGRQGDGTEAFF.

The genes are TRBV20-1 and TRBJ2-7; D is possibly TRBD1 (5 bases). The CDR3 is 14 residues long. The V gene's germline CDR1 is DFQATT and CDR2 SNEGSKA (reference sequence). The V end lost 4 bases, the J end lost 0 bases, and 13 bases lay between the germline ends. CDR3 in amino acids: CSATPDTDSYEQYF. The CDR3 bases are TGCAGTGCTACCCCGGACACTGACTCCTACGAGCAGTACTTC.

V gene TRBV6-2 or TRBV6-3 combines with J gene TRBJ1-1; D is uncertain. CDR1 and CDR2 (germline): MNHEY, SVGEGT. This CDR3 is built from 17 residues. V was pared by 4 bases and J by 1 base, with 19 bases between. The CDR3 loop reads CASSSTLVESENTEAFF. The CDR3 coding sequence is TGTGCCAGCAGTTCTACTCTAGTAGAGAGTGAGAACACTGAAGCTTTCTTT.

This clonotype was found once. The rearrangement links TRBV24-1 to TRBJ1-2, with 8 positions matching TRBD1. The CDR3 is 15 residues long. CDR1 KGHDR and CDR2 SFDVKD come from the germline V gene. With 4 bases clipped from V and 4 bases from J, the junction kept 7 bases outside the gene matches. Written as DNA, the CDR3 is TGTGCCACCAGTGAGCCGGGACAGGCGATCTATGGCTACACCTTC. Translation gives CATSEPGQAIYGYTF.

This sequence joins TRBV10-3 and TRBJ1-3; TRBD1 matches 8 bases. In germline, CDR1 is ENHRY, CDR2 SYGVKD. Trimming took 3 bases from V and 5 from J; bases not matched to a gene: 3. The CDR3 is made up of 14 amino acids. The chain's CDR3 is CAISDQGARNTIYF. CDR3 nucleotides: TGTGCCATCAGTGACCAGGGGGCCAGAAACACCATATATTTT.

The rearrangement joins TRBV20-1 to TRBJ2-7; tentatively, D is TRBD1 (6 bases). In germline, CDR1 is DFQATT, CDR2 SNEGSKA (reference sequence). There are 15 residues in the CDR3. Trimming took 0 bases from V and 4 from J, leaving 16 bases between them. The CDR3 DNA sequence: TGCAGTGCTAGAGATCTGGTGGGGGCGGTGTACGAGCAGTACTTC. This encodes CSARDLVGAVYEQYF.

This clonotype was recorded many times. This sequence joins TRBV9 and TRBJ1-1; no clear D gene. The germline V gene has CDR1 SGDLS and CDR2 YYNGEE. The CDR3 contains 14 residues. Trimming left V 0 bases short and J 3 bases short, with 9 bases between. CDR3 sequence reads: CASSVGPRDTEAFF. The CDR3 DNA follows: TGTGCCAGCAGCGTAGGACCGAGGGACACTGAAGCTTTCTTT.

This clonotype was seen at least ten times. The V and J genes are TRBV5-5 and TRBJ2-1; D is undetermined. Between the trimmed V and J ends, which lost 4 bases and 5 bases, there was a span of 4 bases. The CDR3 is 11 residues long. The germline gives CDR1 SGHKS, CDR2 YYEKEE (reference sequence). The DNA of the CDR3 is TGTGCCAGCAGCCAAAACAATGAGCAGTTCTTC. It codes for CASSQNNEQFF.

The chain recombines TRBV14 with TRBJ2-5; D remains unclear. The CDR3 has 13 residues. Trimming removed 5 bases at V and 4 bases at J, with 11 bases between. The germline V gene has CDR1 SGHDN and CDR2 FVKESK. CDR3: CASSLKPRETQYF. The CDR3 DNA is TGTGCCAGCAGCTTAAAGCCGCGAGAGACCCAGTACTTC.